This T cell receptor beta chain was captured in a study of blood T cell repertoires in COVID-19. TCRdb's copy holds only in-frame clones and misses some; the assay was immunoSEQ multiplex PCR. The sample has 65,000 to 80,000 clones; 86% are singletons. Notes on this clone: In the same sample, other DNA sequences code for this CDR3.

The V segment lost 6 bases and the J segment 7 bases; nucleotides outside the gene matches: 4. The CDR3 has 13 amino acids. Germline V CDR1 and CDR2: MNHEY, SVGEGT. Sequencing was done on a sample of peripheral blood. The receptor's source is a man of 80 years or more in a cohort sampled during active COVID-19. The gene calls are TRBV6-2 or TRBV6-3 and TRBJ1-3, with TRBD1 matching 9 bases. The CDR3 spells CASSRGQGNTIYF. The DNA of the CDR3 is TGTGCCAGCAGCCGCGGACAGGGGAACACCATATATTTT.